These T cell receptor beta chains were read from a single sample in a study of T cells in Graves' hyperthyroidism and ophthalmopathy. A single record per CDR3 protein comes from TCRdb applying MiXCR to the multiplex PCR reads. The sample includes approximately 740,000 distinct CDR3 sequences, approximately 14% seen only once; the top ten take about 10%. The specimen was blood. The origin of the receptors is a woman aged 18-29 years with Graves' hyperthyroidism. Each CDR3 is given with its conserved first and last residue. A D gene is named only where the DNA matches it firmly. The size entry is marked missing in some rows and otherwise reads once, few, many or a size class.

J: TRBJ2-3
size: many
D: NA
V: TRBV14
DNA: TGTGCCAGCAGCCCCCCGCAATTAGCGGAAGAGCGGGCAGATACGCAGTATTTT
CDR3: CASSPPQLAEERADTQYF

J: TRBJ2-1
size: many
D: NA
V: TRBV6-2/TRBV6-3
DNA: TGTGCCAGCAGTTACGGTGGGGGGCATGAGCAGTTCTTC
CDR3: CASSYGGGHEQFF

J: TRBJ1-1
size: NA
D: NA
V: TRBV14
DNA: TGTGCCAGCAGCCAAGCAGGGAGGTACACTGAAGCTTTCTTT
CDR3: CASSQAGRYTEAFF

J: TRBJ2-3
size: NA
D: NA
V: TRBV7-9
DNA: TGTGCCAGCAGCCATTCCCTGGCAGGGTTTGCAGATACGCAGTATTTT
CDR3: CASSHSLAGFADTQYF

J: TRBJ2-2
size: many
D: TRBD1
V: TRBV12-3/TRBV12-4
DNA: TGTGCCAGCAGTTTACCGACGTGGACAGGAGTGAACACCGGGGAGCTGTTTTTT
CDR3: CASSLPTWTGVNTGELFF

J: TRBJ2-3
size: many
D: TRBD2
V: TRBV28
DNA: TGTGCCAGCAGACAAGGGGGACTAGCGGGAGTCACAGATACGCAGTATTTT
CDR3: CASRQGGLAGVTDTQYF

J: TRBJ2-3
size: many
D: TRBD2
V: TRBV6-5
DNA: TGTGCCAGCAGTTACGGAAGGTGGGAGGGCCTAACAGATACGCAGTATTTT
CDR3: CASSYGRWEGLTDTQYF

J: TRBJ2-3
size: many
D: NA
V: TRBV6-2/TRBV6-3
DNA: TGTGCCAGTTCAGACAACGCAGATACGCAGTATTTT
CDR3: CASSDNADTQYF

J: TRBJ2-7
size: few
D: TRBD2
V: TRBV7-8
DNA: TGTGCCAGCAGCTTAGGATCCGCGGGAGGGTTCGCCTACGAGCAGTACTTC
CDR3: CASSLGSAGGFAYEQYF

J: TRBJ2-1
size: many
D: TRBD2
V: TRBV7-3
DNA: TGTGCCAGCAGCTCCATTAGCGGGGCCGGTAGATACAATGAGCAGTTCTTC
CDR3: CASSSISGAGRYNEQFF

J: TRBJ2-2
size: many
D: NA
V: TRBV7-3
DNA: TGTGCCAGCAGCCCCCCGACCACCGGGGAGCTGTTTTTT
CDR3: CASSPPTTGELFF

J: TRBJ1-1
size: NA
D: NA
V: TRBV20-1
DNA: TGCAGTGCTAGTGGGGGTCGGGGCTCGTCATACACTGAAGCTTTCTTT
CDR3: CSASGGRGSSYTEAFF

J: TRBJ1-1
size: many
D: NA
V: TRBV11-2
DNA: TGTGCCAGCAGCTTAGGTCTTAGGATGAACACTGAAGCTTTCTTT
CDR3: CASSLGLRMNTEAFF

J: TRBJ1-4
size: few
D: TRBD1
V: TRBV9
DNA: TGTGCCAGCAGCCTCGGACAGGAACCTAATGAAAAACTGTTTTTT
CDR3: CASSLGQEPNEKLFF

J: TRBJ2-2
size: few
D: NA
V: TRBV4-2
DNA: TGTGCCAGCAGCCAAGGTGTTGGCCCCAACCAGGACACCGGGGAGCTGTTTTTT
CDR3: CASSQGVGPNQDTGELFF

J: TRBJ2-5
size: NA
D: TRBD1
V: TRBV24-1
DNA: TGTGCCACCAGTGATATCAGGGGGAAAGAGACCCAGTACTTC
CDR3: CATSDIRGKETQYF

J: TRBJ1-2
size: NA
D: NA
V: TRBV3-1
DNA: TGTGCCAGCAGCCAAGAAAATCCTCGGACAGAGCCTAACTATGGCTACACCTTC
CDR3: CASSQENPRTEPNYGYTF

J: TRBJ2-1
size: NA
D: TRBD2
V: TRBV20-1
DNA: TGCAGTGTCCAGCGGGAGGTTAAGGACGATGAGCAGTTCTTC
CDR3: CSVQREVKDDEQFF

J: TRBJ2-1
size: many
D: NA
V: TRBV20-1
DNA: TGCAGTGCTGAACAAAGACCAGGACCGAAGTTGGACAATGAGCAGTTCTTC
CDR3: CSAEQRPGPKLDNEQFF

J: TRBJ2-2
size: NA
D: NA
V: TRBV6-2/TRBV6-3
DNA: TGTGCCAGCAGTTACTTGGCAGGGTGGAGAACCGGGGAGCTGTTTTTT
CDR3: CASSYLAGWRTGELFF

J: TRBJ1-6
size: NA
D: NA
V: TRBV7-8
DNA: TGTGCCAGCAGCCCTGTTGGGGGCGAGAGCTCCTATAATTCACCCCTCCACTTT
CDR3: CASSPVGGESSYNSPLHF

J: TRBJ2-1
size: NA
D: NA
V: TRBV5-8
DNA: TGTGCCAGCAGCTCGAGGTTGGTAAGGGGGAGAGTGTTCTTC
CDR3: CASSSRLVRGRVFF

J: TRBJ2-3
size: NA
D: NA
V: TRBV10-3
DNA: TGTGCCATCGCTCCCAGAGCTGAACACACAGATACGCAGTATTTT
CDR3: CAIAPRAEHTDTQYF

J: TRBJ1-1
size: NA
D: TRBD1
V: TRBV25-1
DNA: TGTGCCAGCAGGAGGACAGGGGTGAACACTGAAGCTTTCTTT
CDR3: CASRRTGVNTEAFF

J: TRBJ2-7
size: few
D: NA
V: TRBV20-1
DNA: TGCAGTGCTAGAGGATTGGAGACAGTCGCTTACTACGAGCAGTACTTC
CDR3: CSARGLETVAYYEQYF

J: TRBJ2-3
size: few
D: TRBD1
V: TRBV25-1
DNA: TGTGCCAGCAGTGACCACCGGGACAGGGTATGGGATACGCAGTATTTT
CDR3: CASSDHRDRVWDTQYF

J: TRBJ2-1
size: many
D: NA
V: TRBV5-4
DNA: TGTGCCAGCAGCTTGGGACGGTTCTTCGACAATGAGCAGTTCTTC
CDR3: CASSLGRFFDNEQFF

J: TRBJ1-1
size: NA
D: NA
V: TRBV12-3/TRBV12-4
DNA: TGTGCCAGCACCCTAAGGTCCGGGGGGGCGAACACTGAAGCTTTCTTT
CDR3: CASTLRSGGANTEAFF

J: TRBJ2-3
size: NA
D: TRBD2
V: TRBV9
DNA: TGTGCCAGCAGCGTAGGTATTGGTGCACGCGGGGGGGATACGCAGTATTTT
CDR3: CASSVGIGARGGDTQYF

J: TRBJ2-2
size: NA
D: NA
V: TRBV19
DNA: TGTGCCAGTAGTGCAGCGAGGAGGAGGGGCACCGGGGAGCTGTTTTTT
CDR3: CASSAARRRGTGELFF

J: TRBJ2-6
size: many
D: NA
V: TRBV7-2
DNA: TGTGCCAGCAGCGCTCAACCCCAGGGCTCTGGGGCCAACGTCCTGACTTTC
CDR3: CASSAQPQGSGANVLTF

J: TRBJ2-5
size: few
D: NA
V: TRBV4-3
DNA: TGCGCCAGCAGCCCCAGGCCGGTTGGAGAGACCCAGTACTTC
CDR3: CASSPRPVGETQYF

J: TRBJ1-6
size: many
D: NA
V: TRBV30
DNA: TGTGCCTGGAGTGTAAGCAGGGGCGCTTCACCCCTCCACTTT
CDR3: CAWSVSRGASPLHF

J: TRBJ1-5
size: many
D: NA
V: TRBV2
DNA: TGTGCCAGCAGTGACATATACAATCAGCCCCAGCATTTT
CDR3: CASSDIYNQPQHF

J: TRBJ2-3
size: many
D: TRBD2
V: TRBV9
DNA: TGTGCCAGCAGCGTAGCTAGCGGGAGTACAGATACGCAGTATTTT
CDR3: CASSVASGSTDTQYF